Included here is one T cell receptor (beta chain) sequence, with context. Its matching antigen is unknown. Measured with immunoSEQ multiplex PCR; TCRdb has only the in-frame clones, and not every one. The sample has about 56,000 clones; around nine tenths are singletons. This sample is part of a study of T cell responses to AZD1222 COVID-19 vaccine. Study-level findings and limits: The reported proportion of spike-specific TCRs targeting unmutated variant regions was nearly half. Researchers report vaccine-associated CD4 TCRs spanning spike, with dominance at 160-218 and 743-854. Spike-specific TCRs gained breadth and depth after people received two AZD1222 doses.

Second doses that came at about 4 or about 12 weeks were put together. CDR3 length: 15 amino acids. The material sequenced was peripheral blood, taken 28 days after the second AZD1222 dose. This TCR was recovered from an adult who received the AZD1222 COVID-19 vaccine. The rearrangement uses TRBV21-1 and TRBJ2-5; TRBD1 reflects the table's D call only, with no check against the DNA. TRBV21-1 is a listed pseudogene. The CDR3 region is CASSPRDRHQETQYF. The DNA of the CDR3 is TGTGCCAGCAGCCCTCGGGACAGACACCAAGAGACCCAGTACTTC.